Listed below are T cell receptor beta chains from one sample, sequenced in a study of blood T cells in healthy people across ages. TCRdb redid the calling of the 5' RACE reads with MiXCR, one entry per CDR3 protein. Of approximately 670,000 distinct CDR3 sequences listed, less than 45% were seen once; the top ten hold 25% to 35%. The specimen sequenced was blood. Receptors originate from an elderly man in good health. The CDR3 runs from the conserved cysteine through the conserved F or W. Fields, in order: clone size, V gene, D gene, J gene, CDR3 protein, CDR3 DNA. The D gene is left open where the match is weak. Size is stated for part of the rows, as once, few or many counts, or as a class when the clone is expanded.

clone_size: NA; v_call: TRBV7-8; d_call: TRBD1; j_call: TRBJ2-6; cdr3_aa: CASSTTGGTSGANVLTF; cdr3_nt: TGTGCCAGCAGCACTACAGGGGGAACCTCTGGGGCCAACGTCCTGACTTTC
clone_size: NA; v_call: TRBV14; d_call: NA; j_call: TRBJ2-1; cdr3_aa: CASSQHNEQFF; cdr3_nt: TGTGCCAGCAGCCAACACAATGAGCAGTTCTTC
clone_size: many; v_call: TRBV6-5; d_call: NA; j_call: TRBJ2-7; cdr3_aa: CASMGTYEQYF; cdr3_nt: TGTGCCAGCATGGGGACCTACGAGCAGTACTTC
clone_size: few; v_call: TRBV6-5; d_call: NA; j_call: TRBJ2-1; cdr3_aa: CASGLICRDEQFF; cdr3_nt: TGTGCCAGCGGGCTAATTTGCAGGGATGAGCAGTTCTTC
clone_size: NA; v_call: TRBV24-1; d_call: NA; j_call: TRBJ2-2; cdr3_aa: CATSDLQPGPGELFF; cdr3_nt: TGTGCCACCAGTGATTTGCAACCGGGTCCCGGGGAGCTGTTTTTT
clone_size: NA; v_call: TRBV20-1; d_call: NA; j_call: TRBJ1-2; cdr3_aa: CSASDQRAGYTF; cdr3_nt: TGCAGTGCTAGCGACCAACGGGCTGGCTACACCTTC
clone_size: NA; v_call: TRBV29-1; d_call: TRBD1; j_call: TRBJ1-2; cdr3_aa: CSVGTGGSNYGYTF; cdr3_nt: TGCAGCGTGGGGACAGGGGGCTCAAACTATGGCTACACCTTC
clone_size: few; v_call: TRBV20-1; d_call: TRBD2; j_call: TRBJ2-5; cdr3_aa: CSAKNRLAAGNYNEQYF; cdr3_nt: TGCAGTGCTAAAAATCGACTAGCTGCAGGGAACTACAATGAGCAGTACTTC
clone_size: NA; v_call: TRBV3-1; d_call: NA; j_call: TRBJ2-5; cdr3_aa: CASSQAGGGGTQYF; cdr3_nt: TGTGCCAGCAGCCAAGCAGGGGGAGGAGGGACCCAGTACTTC
clone_size: once; v_call: TRBV4-1; d_call: NA; j_call: TRBJ2-2; cdr3_aa: CASSQTQGGSRTGELFF; cdr3_nt: TGCGCCAGCAGCCAGACACAGGGTGGAAGCCGCACCGGGGAGCTGTTTTTT
clone_size: NA; v_call: TRBV7-2; d_call: NA; j_call: TRBJ2-5; cdr3_aa: CASSLTPGLETQYF; cdr3_nt: TGTGCCAGCAGCTTAACCCCAGGGTTAGAGACCCAGTACTTC
clone_size: NA; v_call: TRBV12-3/TRBV12-4; d_call: NA; j_call: TRBJ1-1; cdr3_aa: CASSSYGVGTEAFF; cdr3_nt: TGTGCCAGCAGTTCCTACGGGGTTGGCACTGAAGCTTTCTTT
clone_size: NA; v_call: TRBV15; d_call: TRBD1; j_call: TRBJ2-3; cdr3_aa: CATSRTGVFTDTQYF; cdr3_nt: TGTGCCACCAGCAGAACAGGGGTTTTCACAGATACGCAGTATTTT
clone_size: NA; v_call: TRBV11-2; d_call: NA; j_call: TRBJ1-1; cdr3_aa: CASSYGGNTEAFF; cdr3_nt: TGTGCCAGCAGCTATGGGGGGAACACTGAAGCTTTCTTT